The 30 T cell receptor beta chains below were found in one sample sequenced in a study of preoperative IRX-2 immunotherapy in early breast cancer. Profiling relied on immunoSEQ multiplex PCR, and the TCRdb table lists in-frame clones only, not all of them. The table has 25,000 to 30,000 clones, 82% seen once. The treatment denotes: preoperative locoregional IRX-2 cytokine immunotherapy. The sample was acquired from a patient treated with IRX-2 immunotherapy. Receptors originate from a human donor with breast cancer.

The chain joins TRBV30 to TRBJ2-1; D unresolved. CDR3 size: 14 residues. The V and J ends lost 3 bases and 9 bases respectively, with 18 bases between them. CDR1 is GTSNPN, CDR2 SVGIG, per germline (reference sequence). Here the CDR3 reads CAWSVTTAIGEQFF. Here the CDR3 DNA reads TGTGCCTGGAGCGTGACAACAGCTATCGGTGAGCAGTTCTTC.

The chain couples TRBV6-8 to TRBJ1-2; the D gene is possibly TRBD1 (5 bases). CDR1 and CDR2 (germline): MNHGY, SAAAGT. This CDR3 spans 16 amino acids. Between the trimmed V and J ends, which lost 6 bases and 4 bases, there was a span of 21 bases. For the CDR3, the DNA is TGTGCCAGCAGCCACCGGGGGGTAGAAAGGGCCTATGGCTACACCTTC. Encoded protein: CASSHRGVERAYGYTF.

V is TRBV15 and J is TRBJ2-3, with 11 bases aligning to TRBD2. Germline trimming cut 0 bases from V and 4 bases from J; bases unmatched to any gene: 3. CDR1 LNHNV and CDR2 YYDKDF come from the germline V gene (reference sequence). CDR3 length equals 16 residues. The CDR3 loop is CATSREPSGGPDTQYF. In DNA form, the CDR3 reads TGTGCCACCAGCAGAGAGCCTAGCGGGGGGCCAGATACGCAGTATTTT.

CDR3 amino acids: CASMTRRATEAFF. In DNA, the CDR3 is TGTGCCAGCATGACCCGGCGGGCGACTGAAGCTTTCTTT. The J gene is TRBJ1-1, the V gene TRBV12-5; D not resolved. This CDR3 region has 13 residues. The germline CDR1 and CDR2 sequences are LGHNT and FRNRAP. The entire variable domain, with the rest obtained from reference TRBV12-5 and TRBJ1-1, is as follows: DARVTQTPRHKVTEMGQEVTMRCQPILGHNTVFWYRQTMMQGLELLAYFRNRAPLDDSGMPKDRFSAEMPDATLATLKIQPSEPRDSAVYFCASMTRRATEAFFGQGTRLTVV.

The chain carries TRBV11-3 and TRBJ2-2; a weak D match, TRBD1 (6 bases). This CDR3 comprises 16 residues. Germline CDR1 reads SGHNT; CDR2 reads YENEEA. V lost 5 bases to trimming and J lost 4 bases, with 17 bases between them. CDR3: CASSPPGALPTGELFF. In DNA, the CDR3 is TGTGCCAGCAGCCCCCCAGGGGCTTTGCCCACCGGGGAGCTGTTTTTT.

The chain recombines TRBV6-8 with TRBJ1-2; no clear D gene. CDR3 length: 13 residues. Germline V gene lookup returns CDR1 MNHGY and CDR2 SAAAGT. V was pared by 5 bases and J by 8 bases, with 15 bases between. For the CDR3, the DNA is TGTGCCAGCAGTGAGGCTCCGCTGGGAGGCTACACCTTC. Translating gives CASSEAPLGGYTF.

The V gene is TRBV14, the J gene TRBJ2-4; TRBD1 is a possible D gene (6 bases). This CDR3 contains 17 residues. Germline V lookup: CDR1 SGHDN, CDR2 FVKESK. V was pared by 3 bases and J by 2 bases, with 17 bases between. DNA of the CDR3: TGTGCCAGCAGCCATCCGGACAGCACGGGATCCAAAAACATTCAGTACTTC. This encodes CASSHPDSTGSKNIQYF.

CDR3 DNA: TGTGCCAGCAGTACAATGACGCAGGGGATGGAAGCTTTCTTT. Protein: CASSTMTQGMEAFF. The rearrangement joins TRBV7-6 to TRBJ1-1, with D perhaps TRBD1 (6 bases). Germline loops: CDR1 SGHVS, CDR2 FNYEAQ. The CDR3 runs 14 residues. Trimming removed 6 bases at V and 8 bases at J, with 19 bases between.

The chain uses TRBV30 and TRBJ1-1; D gene unclear. Looked up from germline, CDR1 is GTSNPN and CDR2 is SVGIG (reference sequence). The CDR3 has 11 amino acids. Trimming stripped 1 base from V and 7 bases from J, with 7 bases between. The CDR3 protein is CAWSEALEAFF. Written as DNA, the CDR3 is TGTGCCTGGAGTGAGGCCCTTGAAGCTTTCTTT.

This chain joins TRBV30 and TRBJ2-3; D not certain. Trimming left V 3 bases short and J 4 bases short, with 8 bases between. This CDR3 has 12 residues. Per germline, CDR1 GTSNPN and CDR2 SVGIG (reference sequence). The CDR3 loop reads CAWRGPADTQYF. For the CDR3, the DNA is TGTGCCTGGAGGGGCCCGGCAGATACGCAGTATTTT.

The chain joins TRBV11-3 to TRBJ2-7; D possibly matches TRBD1 or TRBD2 (5 bases each). Looked up from germline, CDR1 is SGHNT and CDR2 is YENEEA. The V end lost 3 bases, the J end lost 0 bases, and 12 bases lay between the germline ends. The CDR3 totals 15 residues. Here the CDR3 reads CASSLTAVLSYEQYF. DNA of the CDR3: TGTGCCAGCAGCTTGACAGCGGTTCTCTCCTACGAGCAGTACTTC. Full variable domain (remainder filled in from reference TRBV11-3 and TRBJ2-7): EAGVVQSPRYKIIEKKQPVAFWCNPISGHNTLYWYLQNLGQGPELLIRYENEEAVDDSQLPKDRFSAERLKGVDSTLKIQPAELGDSAVYLCASSLTAVLSYEQYFGPGTRLTVT.

This chain links TRBV11-3 with TRBJ1-5; D ambiguous. Germline CDR1 is SGHNT and CDR2 is YENEEA. The CDR3 has 14 residues. Trimming stripped 4 bases from V and 2 bases from J, with 9 bases between. DNA of the CDR3: TGTGCCAGCAGCTGGAGGCAGGGCAATCAGCCCCAGCATTTT. Translated: CASSWRQGNQPQHF. The full variable domain, completed using reference TRBV11-3 and TRBJ1-5, is EAGVVQSPRYKIIEKKQPVAFWCNPISGHNTLYWYLQNLGQGPELLIRYENEEAVDDSQLPKDRFSAERLKGVDSTLKIQPAELGDSAVYLCASSWRQGNQPQHFGDGTRLSIL.

V is TRBV6-8 and J is TRBJ1-1; D is unclear. This CDR3 is 15 amino acids long. CDR1 MNHGY and CDR2 SAAAGT come from the germline V gene. Trimming cost V 4 bases and J 0 bases, with 12 bases left between them. The CDR3: CASSFYSYMNTEAFF. CDR3 DNA: TGTGCCAGCAGTTTCTACAGTTACATGAACACTGAAGCTTTCTTT.

This chain joins TRBV6-8 and TRBJ2-3; 13 bases line up with TRBD2. Germline lookup yields CDR1 MNHGY and CDR2 SAAAGT. Trimming at V came to 5 bases and at J to 1 base, leaving 6 bases not matched to a gene. The length of the CDR3 is 17 residues. CDR3 sequence: CASSGGLAGFRTDTQYF. The CDR3 DNA reads as TGTGCCAGCAGTGGGGGACTAGCGGGATTCCGCACAGATACGCAGTATTTT.

The chain has TRBV11-3 and TRBJ1-2; 7 bases line up with TRBD1. The junction had 11 bases not matched to a gene; V was cut back by 0 bases and J by 1 base. This CDR3 is 18 amino acids long. Germline values: CDR1 SGHNT, CDR2 YENEEA. The chain's CDR3 is CASSLDVGTEPFNYGYTF. Written as DNA, the CDR3 is TGTGCCAGCAGCTTAGACGTTGGGACAGAGCCTTTTAACTATGGCTACACCTTC. The complete variable domain, with remaining parts taken from reference TRBV11-3 and TRBJ1-2, reads EAGVVQSPRYKIIEKKQPVAFWCNPISGHNTLYWYLQNLGQGPELLIRYENEEAVDDSQLPKDRFSAERLKGVDSTLKIQPAELGDSAVYLCASSLDVGTEPFNYGYTFGSGTRLTVV.

The gene calls are TRBV5-1 and TRBJ1-1; 8 bases map to TRBD1. Unmatched junction bases numbered 4, after V lost 0 bases and J lost 3 bases. The CDR3 loop spans 15 amino acids. Per germline, CDR1 SGHRS and CDR2 YFSETQ. CDR3 in amino acids: CASSLEGQGYTEAFF. The CDR3 nucleotides are TGCGCCAGCAGCTTGGAAGGACAGGGTTACACTGAAGCTTTCTTT.

The V gene is TRBV11-3, the J gene TRBJ1-2; possibly TRBD1 for D (6 bases). This CDR3 comprises 14 residues. Germline V CDR1 and CDR2: SGHNT, YENEEA. V was shortened by 3 bases and J by 7 bases, with 15 bases between the two germline ends. The CDR3 reads CASSFQRGGFGYTF. CDR3 DNA: TGTGCCAGCAGCTTTCAAAGGGGGGGTTTTGGCTACACCTTC.

V and J are TRBV28 and TRBJ2-7; 7 bases fit TRBD1. J gave up 5 bases and V 3 bases, and 7 bases lay outside the gene matches. Germline CDR1 reads MDHEN; CDR2 reads SYDVKM. CDR3 length equals 14 residues. CDR3 amino acids: CASSFRTGVHEQYF. The CDR3, as DNA: TGTGCCAGCAGTTTCCGGACAGGCGTCCACGAGCAGTACTTC.

The J gene is TRBJ1-5, the V gene TRBV19; no definite D call. The CDR3 has 15 residues. V was trimmed by 3 bases and J by 0 bases, leaving 9 bases between them. Germline CDR1 and CDR2: LNHDA and SQIVND (reference sequence). The CDR3 loop reads CASSITPYSNQPQHF. The CDR3, as DNA: TGTGCCAGTAGTATCACACCCTATAGCAATCAGCCCCAGCATTTT.

Only a few counts were recorded for this clone. The chain employs TRBV19 and TRBJ2-1; D call uncertain. Trimming took 3 bases from V and 4 from J, leaving 7 bases between them. Germline CDR1 reads LNHDA; CDR2 reads SQIVND (reference sequence). The CDR3 has 13 residues. CDR3 coding DNA: TGTGCCAGTAGTATTTCCCTGTACAATGAGCAGTTCTTC. Translating gives CASSISLYNEQFF.

The V call is TRBV11-3, the J call TRBJ2-1; TRBD2 matches 11 bases. The J segment lost 4 bases and the V segment lost 5 bases, leaving 4 bases of the junction unmatched. Germline V gene data show CDR1 as SGHNT and CDR2 as YENEEA. The CDR3 runs 15 residues. The CDR3 bases are TGTGCCAGCAGCCCTTGGACTAGCGGGTACAATGAGCAGTTCTTC. Amino acids: CASSPWTSGYNEQFF. The entire variable domain, with the rest obtained from reference TRBV11-3 and TRBJ2-1, is as follows: EAGVVQSPRYKIIEKKQPVAFWCNPISGHNTLYWYLQNLGQGPELLIRYENEEAVDDSQLPKDRFSAERLKGVDSTLKIQPAELGDSAVYLCASSPWTSGYNEQFFGPGTRLTVL.

V gene TRBV19 combines with J gene TRBJ2-7; TRBD2 might be the D (5 bases). Trimming removed 1 base at V and 3 bases at J, with 10 bases between. CDR3 size: 14 residues. CDR1 LNHDA and CDR2 SQIVND come from the germline V gene (reference sequence). CDR3 sequence: CASSIGARGYEQYF. The CDR3, as DNA: TGTGCCAGTAGTATAGGGGCCCGGGGCTACGAGCAGTACTTC.

This clone was picked up one time. V and J are TRBV10-2 and TRBJ1-6; TRBD1 matches 9 bases. V was pared by 7 bases and J by 8 bases, with 6 bases of the junction left unmatched. CDR3 size: 14 residues. CDR1 WSHSY and CDR2 SAAADI come from the germline V gene. CDR3 in amino acids: CASKAGTGYSPLHF. The CDR3, as DNA: TGCGCCAGCAAGGCCGGGACAGGGTATTCACCCCTCCACTTT.

The chain uses TRBV19 and TRBJ2-2; TRBD1 might be the D (6 bases). Per germline, CDR1 LNHDA and CDR2 SQIVND (reference sequence). The germline V and J ends were trimmed by 7 bases and 1 base, with 16 bases remaining between them. The CDR3 extends over 16 amino acids. CDR3 DNA sequence: TGTGCCAGTACCACCTTAAGGGGGTGGAACACCGGGGAGCTGTTTTTT. Protein sequence: CASTTLRGWNTGELFF.

V is TRBV6-8 and J is TRBJ1-6, with D unclear. The germline CDR1 and CDR2 sequences are MNHGY and SAAAGT. The V end lost 2 bases, the J end lost 3 bases, and 2 bases lay between the germline ends. The CDR3 sequence is 13 residues long. The CDR3 DNA reads as TGTGCCAGCAGTTACAGCTATAATTCACCCCTCCACTTT. It codes for CASSYSYNSPLHF.

The CDR3 here is CASRLYRDSNQPQHF. CDR3 DNA sequence: TGTGCCAGCAGGCTCTACAGGGATAGCAATCAGCCCCAGCATTTT. The chain is built from TRBV6-7 and TRBJ1-5; perhaps TRBD1 as D (6 bases). TRBV6-7 is flagged as an ORF with uncertain function. With 6 bases removed from V and 0 bases from J, the gap between germline ends came to 12 bases. The CDR3 is 15 amino acids.

The chain links TRBV11-3 to TRBJ2-2; D is uncertain. V lost 3 bases and J lost 3, with 14 bases in between. This CDR3 spans 16 amino acids. The germline V gene has CDR1 SGHNT and CDR2 YENEEA. The CDR3 sequence: CASSFLVGLDTGELFF. CDR3 nucleotides: TGTGCCAGCAGCTTCTTGGTAGGGCTCGACACCGGGGAGCTGTTTTTT.

This chain uses TRBV5-1 with TRBJ2-7, with 12 nucleotides matching TRBD2. CDR1 is SGHRS and CDR2 is YFSETQ in the germline V gene. With 4 bases clipped from V and 3 bases from J, the junction kept 2 bases outside the gene matches. The CDR3 is 14 residues long. The CDR3 nucleotides are TGCGCCAGCAGCGTGACTAGCGGGAGCTACGAGCAGTACTTC. This codes for CASSVTSGSYEQYF.

This clone has just one count. The chain couples TRBV11-3 to TRBJ2-7; TRBD2 matches at 9 bases. The CDR3 runs 16 residues. Trimming removed 2 bases from V and 6 bases from J; junction bases left unmatched: 11. Germline values: CDR1 SGHNT, CDR2 YENEEA. For the CDR3, the DNA is TGTGCCAGCAGCTTACCGGCGGGACTAGCAGGAGGCGAGCAGTACTTC. It codes for CASSLPAGLAGGEQYF.

The chain couples TRBV6-8 to TRBJ2-1; D gene uncertain. Trimming left V 8 bases short and J 1 base short, with 12 bases between. The CDR3 runs 14 residues. CDR1 is MNHGY and CDR2 is SAAAGT in the germline V gene. The CDR3 sequence: CASHPVPSYNEQFF. The CDR3 nucleotides read TGTGCCAGCCACCCCGTTCCGTCCTACAATGAGCAGTTCTTC.